These 25 T cell receptor beta chains came from one sample sequenced in a study of blood T cell repertoires in COVID-19. Profiled with immunoSEQ multiplex PCR; TCRdb holds only in-frame clones, not every one. The top ten clones hold approximately 8% of a sample with around 30,000 clones, around nine tenths of them seen once. Source material: peripheral blood. The receptors here all came from a man aged 65-85 years with active or convalescent COVID-19.

The chain recombines TRBV6-2 or TRBV6-3 with TRBJ2-3; D is perhaps TRBD2 (6 bases). Trimming removed 4 bases from V and 6 bases from J, with 11 bases in between. Germline CDR1 MNHEY, CDR2 SVGEGT. This CDR3 region has 13 residues. The DNA for the CDR3 is TGTGCCAGCAGTTCGGGACTTCTGGATACGCAGTATTTT. Translating gives CASSSGLLDTQYF.

The chain joins TRBV11-2 to TRBJ1-3; D remains ambiguous. CDR3 size: 15 residues. The germline gives CDR1 SGHAT, CDR2 FQNNGV. The V and J ends lost 5 bases and 0 bases respectively, with 11 bases between them. The CDR3 is CASSAGAFSGNTIYF. DNA of the CDR3: TGTGCCAGCAGCGCCGGAGCCTTCTCTGGAAACACCATATATTTT.

V gene TRBV24-1 combines with J gene TRBJ2-7, with 8 bases matching TRBD2. The CDR3 consists of 15 residues. The junction had 8 bases not matched to a gene; V was cut back by 2 bases and J by 6 bases. Germline CDR1 and CDR2: KGHDR and SFDVKD. The CDR3 DNA is TGTGCCACCAGTGATTCGGGACTAGGGAGTCTCGAGCAGTACTTC. Translating gives CATSDSGLGSLEQYF.

This clone was detected only once. V is TRBV11-3 and J is TRBJ2-2; D is unresolved. V was cut by 5 bases and J by 6 bases, with 13 bases left in between. Germline V CDR1 and CDR2: SGHNT, YENEEA. This CDR3 is 14 amino acids long. CDR3 sequence (DNA): TGTGCCAGCAGCGCCTACAGATCCCCCGGGGAGCTGTTTTTT. As protein: CASSAYRSPGELFF.

The chain has TRBV6-5 and TRBJ2-7; 12 bases are shared with TRBD2. Germline values: CDR1 MNHEY, CDR2 SVGAGI. This CDR3 comprises 15 residues. V dropped 6 bases and J dropped 3; count of bases not matched to a gene: 6. For the CDR3, the DNA is TGTGCCAGCAGCACGACTAGCGGGAGCGGCTACGAGCAGTACGTC. Amino acid sequence: CASSTTSGSGYEQYV.

The chain joins TRBV28 to TRBJ1-2; 7 bases are shared with TRBD1. The CDR3 runs 14 residues. With 8 bases clipped from V and 0 bases from J, the junction kept 6 bases outside the gene matches. CDR1 and CDR2 from the germline V gene are MDHEN and SYDVKM. The CDR3: CASLRQGPNYGYTF. Here the CDR3 DNA reads TGTGCCAGCCTACGACAGGGACCTAACTATGGCTACACCTTC.

This clone was seen a few times. The chain recombines TRBV10-3 with TRBJ2-1; 13 bases line up with TRBD2. Per germline, CDR1 ENHRY and CDR2 SYGVKD. CDR3 length: 17 residues. The J segment lost 9 bases and the V segment lost 4 bases, leaving 12 bases of the junction unmatched. The CDR3 DNA follows: TGTGCCATCAGTGGAAGGGGAGGGACTAGCGGGGCAAGTGAGCAGTTCTTC. This sequence encodes CAISGRGGTSGASEQFF.

V and J are TRBV4-2 and TRBJ2-1, with D perhaps matching TRBD2 (5 bases). The V end was cut by 1 base, the J end by 7 bases, with 11 bases between. The CDR3 spans 14 residues. Germline CDR1 and CDR2: LGHNA and YNFKEQ. DNA of the CDR3: TGTGCCAGCAGCCAAGGGGAGCGAGGGAATGAGCAGTTCTTC. This codes for CASSQGERGNEQFF.

The chain has TRBV4-3 and TRBJ1-3; possibly TRBD1 for D (5 bases). The germline gives CDR1 LGHNA, CDR2 YSLEER. The CDR3 has 16 amino acids. Between the trimmed V and J ends, which lost 4 bases and 4 bases, there was a span of 17 bases. CDR3 nucleotides: TGCGCCAGCAGCCTCAATCCCCAGGGTATCGGAAACACCATATATTTT. It encodes CASSLNPQGIGNTIYF.

V gene TRBV5-1 combines with J gene TRBJ2-5; 10 nucleotides match TRBD2. CDR3 length: 15 amino acids. Trimming at V came to 1 base and at J to 5 bases, leaving 5 bases not matched to a gene. CDR1 and CDR2 from the germline V gene are SGHRS and YFSETQ. CDR3 DNA: TGCGCCAGCAGCTTGACAGCGGGAGGGTGGGAGACCCAGTACTTC. Amino acid sequence: CASSLTAGGWETQYF.

The chain combines TRBV7-9 with TRBJ2-2, with 12 bases aligning to TRBD1. CDR3 size: 17 residues. Germline CDR1 reads SEHNR; CDR2 reads FQNEAQ (reference sequence). V trimming: 5 bases; J trimming: 5 bases; junction bases outside the gene matches: 9. CDR3 in DNA: TGTGCCAGCAGCGGGAGCCGGGACAGGGGGCGAACCGGGGAGCTGTTTTTT. It is translated as CASSGSRDRGRTGELFF.

As to this clone: Other DNA sequences in this specimen translate into the identical CDR3. The rearrangement links TRBV25-1 to TRBJ1-5; a possible D gene is TRBD1 (5 bases). This CDR3 is 13 amino acids long. From germline, CDR1 is MGHDK and CDR2 SYGVNS. V was pared by 4 bases and J by 4 bases, with 8 bases between. Written as DNA, the CDR3 is TGTGCCAGCAGTGGCCAGGGAAATCAGCCCCAGCATTTT. Protein sequence: CASSGQGNQPQHF.

The chain is built from TRBV18 and TRBJ1-2; D not resolved. The CDR3 sequence is 13 residues long. Germline lookup yields CDR1 KGHSH and CDR2 LQKENI. V lost 0 bases and J 8 bases, leaving 10 bases between the germline ends. CDR3 nucleotides: TGTGCCAGCTCACCACCAAATGGAGAAGGCTACACCTTC. Its translation: CASSPPNGEGYTF.

The chain employs TRBV21-1 and TRBJ2-7; the table's D call TRBD1 went unverified against the DNA. TRBV21-1 is shown as a pseudogene. This CDR3 contains 12 residues. CDR3 bases: TGTGCCAGCGTAGACAGGGCCCACGAGCAGTACGTC. It translates to CASVDRAHEQYV.

This clone was seen once. The V and J genes are TRBV9 and TRBJ2-3; 7 bases are a match to TRBD1. CDR1 SGDLS and CDR2 YYNGEE come from the germline V gene. The V gene end was trimmed by 0 bases and the J gene end by 2 bases; junction bases not matched to a gene: 6. The CDR3 length is 16 residues. The CDR3 sequence: CASSVDTGAPTDTQYF. In DNA form, the CDR3 reads TGTGCCAGCAGCGTAGACACAGGGGCCCCCACAGATACGCAGTATTTT.

The table lists this clone with a count of one. V and J are TRBV6-5 and TRBJ2-5; the D is unclear. V was shortened by 8 bases and J by 5 bases, with 9 bases between the two germline ends. This CDR3 contains 11 residues. Per the germline V gene, CDR1 is MNHEY and CDR2 is SVGAGI. The CDR3 loop reads CASQLEETQYF. CDR3 nucleotides: TGTGCCAGCCAACTCGAGGAGACCCAGTACTTC.

The chain carries TRBV10-1 and TRBJ1-2, with D possibly being TRBD1 (6 bases). Germline loops: CDR1 WNHNN, CDR2 SYGVQD (reference sequence). CDR3 size: 13 residues. V was cut by 3 bases and J by 7 bases, with 12 bases left in between. Here the CDR3 reads CASSDGGVGGYTF. The CDR3 coding sequence is TGCGCCAGCAGTGATGGGGGCGTAGGTGGCTACACCTTC.

The rearrangement uses TRBV4-3 and TRBJ1-3; the D gene is possibly TRBD1 (6 bases). Germline CDR1 reads LGHNA; CDR2 reads YSLEER. CDR3 size: 15 residues. Trimming cost V 0 bases and J 7 bases, with 13 bases left between them. In nucleotides, the CDR3 is TGCGCCAGCAGCCAAGATGTACAGGGTGGGAACACCATATATTTT. It encodes CASSQDVQGGNTIYF.

CDR3 in amino acids: CASSPTLGQGREKLFF. CDR3 nucleotides: TGTGCCAGCAGCCCTACCCTGGGACAGGGGCGGGAAAAACTGTTTTTT. The V gene is TRBV7-2, the J gene TRBJ1-4; 10 positions agree with TRBD1. Looked up from germline, CDR1 is SGHTA and CDR2 is FQGNSA. V dropped 5 bases and J dropped 8; count of bases not matched to a gene: 11. CDR3 length equals 16 residues.

The chain is built from TRBV7-9 and TRBJ1-1; 7 bases are shared with TRBD1. The CDR3 is 14 residues long. Looked up from germline, CDR1 is SEHNR and CDR2 is FQNEAQ (reference sequence). Trimming cost V 7 bases and J 1 base; bases outside gene matches: 6. The CDR3 protein is CASIATGSNTEAFF. The CDR3 DNA follows: TGTGCCAGCATTGCGACAGGGTCGAACACTGAAGCTTTCTTT.

CDR3 coding DNA: TGTGCCAGCAGTTACCTCAATCAGCCCCAGCATTTT. It translates to CASSYLNQPQHF. This rearrangement joins TRBV6-6 to TRBJ1-5, with D unclear. The CDR3 consists of 12 residues. Between the trimmed V and J ends, which lost 2 bases and 3 bases, there was a span of 2 bases. CDR1 and CDR2 from the germline V gene are MNHNY and SVGAGI (reference sequence).

The rearrangement joins TRBV25-1 to TRBJ1-4; TRBD1 agrees at 7 bases. J gave up 3 bases and V 6 bases, and 7 bases lay outside the gene matches. Per germline, CDR1 MGHDK and CDR2 SYGVNS. CDR3 length equals 15 residues. Here the CDR3 reads CASSDPGQSNEKLFF. The CDR3 DNA is TGTGCCAGCAGCGACCCGGGACAGTCTAATGAAAAACTGTTTTTT.

V is TRBV7-3 and J is TRBJ1-1; TRBD1 might be the D (6 bases). CDR1 SGHTA and CDR2 FQGTGA come from the germline V gene. The CDR3 is made up of 19 amino acids. Trimming cost V 3 bases and J 4 bases, with 27 bases left between them. CDR3 sequence reads: CASSFVHPGDDGYGTEAFF. The CDR3 DNA sequence: TGTGCCAGCAGCTTCGTTCACCCAGGGGACGACGGTTACGGCACTGAAGCTTTCTTT.

The chain recombines TRBV11-3 with TRBJ1-1; 8 nucleotides line up with TRBD1. Germline lookup yields CDR1 SGHNT and CDR2 YENEEA. The CDR3 is 14 amino acids. With V trimmed by 3 bases and J by 2 bases, 2 bases remained unmatched. The CDR3 DNA sequence: TGTGCCAGCAGCTTTACAGGGGGTAACACTGAAGCTTTCTTT. Translation gives CASSFTGGNTEAFF.

The rearrangement joins TRBV9 to TRBJ1-1, with D possibly TRBD1 on 6 matching bases. The germline V gene has CDR1 SGDLS and CDR2 YYNGEE. The V end lost 0 bases, the J end lost 1 base, and 13 bases lay between the germline ends. This CDR3 region has 16 residues. The CDR3 loop reads CASSVEATGGNTEAFF. CDR3 nucleotide sequence: TGTGCCAGCAGCGTAGAGGCGACAGGAGGGAACACTGAAGCTTTCTTT.